Each of the 2 T cell receptor beta chains below was sequenced from the same sample in a study of early T cells in non-severe SARS-CoV-2 infection. TCRdb reprocessed the 5' RACE reads via MiXCR and lists one record per CDR3 protein. The top ten hold less than 3.5% of the sample, which has about 110,000 distinct CDR3 sequences, around 10% seen once. The sample was whole blood. These receptors all stem from an adult who was a healthcare worker with PCR-confirmed SARS-CoV-2 infection or an uninfected control (not recorded which).

This clonotype came up a few times. The genes are TRBV12-5 and TRBJ2-3; 8 positions agree with TRBD2. The CDR3 is made up of 15 amino acids. In germline, CDR1 is LGHNT, CDR2 FRNRAP. The V gene end was trimmed by 7 bases and the J gene end by 2 bases; junction bases not matched to a gene: 8. The CDR3 is CASDNRGGLTDTQYF. As DNA, the CDR3 is TGTGCTAGTGACAACCGGGGGGGACTCACAGATACGCAGTATTTT.

This clonotype was seen only a few times. The chain uses TRBV7-9 and TRBJ1-1; no clear D. This CDR3 comprises 14 residues. The V gene's germline CDR1 is SEHNR and CDR2 FQNEAQ (reference sequence). Trimming removed 4 bases at V and 4 bases at J, with 13 bases between. The CDR3 region has the DNA TGTGCCAGCAGCTCAGACCGACGCACCACTGAAGCTTTCTTT. Translated: CASSSDRRTTEAFF.